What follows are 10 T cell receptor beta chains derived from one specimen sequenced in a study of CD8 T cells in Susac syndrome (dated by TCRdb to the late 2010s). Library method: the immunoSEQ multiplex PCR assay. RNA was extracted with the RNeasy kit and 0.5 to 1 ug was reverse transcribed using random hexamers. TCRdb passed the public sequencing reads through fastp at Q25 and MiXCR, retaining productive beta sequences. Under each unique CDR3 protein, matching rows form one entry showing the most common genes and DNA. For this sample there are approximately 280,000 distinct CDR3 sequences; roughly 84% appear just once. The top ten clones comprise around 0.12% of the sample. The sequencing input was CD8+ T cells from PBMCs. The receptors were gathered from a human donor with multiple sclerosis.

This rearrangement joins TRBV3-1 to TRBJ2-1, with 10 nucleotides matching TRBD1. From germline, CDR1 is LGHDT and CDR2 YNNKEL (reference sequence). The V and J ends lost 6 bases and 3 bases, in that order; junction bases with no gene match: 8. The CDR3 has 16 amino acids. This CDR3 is CASRHAGTGVYNEQFF. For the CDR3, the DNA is TGTGCCAGCAGACACGCCGGGACAGGGGTCTACAATGAGCAGTTCTTC.

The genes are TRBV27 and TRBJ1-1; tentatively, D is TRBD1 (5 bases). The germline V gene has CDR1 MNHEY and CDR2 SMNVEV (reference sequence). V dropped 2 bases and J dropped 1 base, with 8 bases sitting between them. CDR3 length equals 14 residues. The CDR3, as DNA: TGTGCCAGCAGTTTAGCGGGACCGAACACTGAAGCTTTCTTT. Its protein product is CASSLAGPNTEAFF.

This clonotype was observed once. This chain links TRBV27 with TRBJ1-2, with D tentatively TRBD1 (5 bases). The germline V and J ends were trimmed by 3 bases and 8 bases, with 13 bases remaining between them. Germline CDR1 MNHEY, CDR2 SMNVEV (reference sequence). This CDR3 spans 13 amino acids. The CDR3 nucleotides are TGTGCCAGCAGTTTTCCGGGTGGGGACGGCTACACCTTC. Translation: CASSFPGGDGYTF.

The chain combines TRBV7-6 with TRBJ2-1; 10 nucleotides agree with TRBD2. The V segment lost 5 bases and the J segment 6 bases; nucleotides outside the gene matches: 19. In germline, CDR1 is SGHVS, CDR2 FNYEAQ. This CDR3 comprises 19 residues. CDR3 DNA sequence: TGTGCCAGCAGCCGTCTGGGGCTAGCGGGAGAGGGAAGATTCAATGAGCAGTTCTTC. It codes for CASSRLGLAGEGRFNEQFF.

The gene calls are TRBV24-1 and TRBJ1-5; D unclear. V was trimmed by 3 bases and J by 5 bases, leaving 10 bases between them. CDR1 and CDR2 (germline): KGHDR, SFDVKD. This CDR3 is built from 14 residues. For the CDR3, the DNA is TGTGCCACCAGTGATCCTACCCCGGATCAGCCCCAGCATTTT. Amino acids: CATSDPTPDQPQHF.

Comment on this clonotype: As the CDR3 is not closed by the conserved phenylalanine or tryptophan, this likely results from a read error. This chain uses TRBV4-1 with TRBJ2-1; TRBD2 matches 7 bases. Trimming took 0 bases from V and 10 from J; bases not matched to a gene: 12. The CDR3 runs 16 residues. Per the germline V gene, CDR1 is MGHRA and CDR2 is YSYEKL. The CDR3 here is CASSQDRGGRGGEQFL. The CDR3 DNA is TGCGCCAGCAGCCAAGATCGGGGCGGGAGAGGAGGGGAGCAGTTCCTC.

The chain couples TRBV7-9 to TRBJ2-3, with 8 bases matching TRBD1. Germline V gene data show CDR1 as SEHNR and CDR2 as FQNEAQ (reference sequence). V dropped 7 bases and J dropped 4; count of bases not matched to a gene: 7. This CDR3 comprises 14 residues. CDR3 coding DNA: TGTGCCAGCATGAAGACAGGGGCGCCAGATACGCAGTATTTT. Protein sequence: CASMKTGAPDTQYF.

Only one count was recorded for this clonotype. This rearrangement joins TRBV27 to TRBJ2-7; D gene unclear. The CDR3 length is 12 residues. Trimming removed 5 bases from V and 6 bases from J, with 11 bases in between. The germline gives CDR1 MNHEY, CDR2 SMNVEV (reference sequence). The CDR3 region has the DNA TGTGCCAGCAGTAACGATCGGGCCGAGCAGTACTTC. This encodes CASSNDRAEQYF.

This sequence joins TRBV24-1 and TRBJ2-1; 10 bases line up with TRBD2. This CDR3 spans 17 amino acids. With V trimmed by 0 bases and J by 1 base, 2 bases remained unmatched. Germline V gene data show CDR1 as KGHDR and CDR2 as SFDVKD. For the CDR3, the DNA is TGTGCCACCAGTGATTTGGAGCGGGAGGGTTCCTACAATGAGCAGTTCTTC. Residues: CATSDLEREGSYNEQFF.

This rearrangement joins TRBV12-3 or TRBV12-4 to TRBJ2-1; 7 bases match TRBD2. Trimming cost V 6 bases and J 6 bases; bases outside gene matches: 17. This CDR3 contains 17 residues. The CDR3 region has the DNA TGTGCCAGCAGCACCTCCCGTAGGGACTACTCGGCCAATGAGCAGTTCTTC. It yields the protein CASSTSRRDYSANEQFF.